This entry lists 8 T cell receptor beta chains sequenced from one sample in a study of siplizumab effects on memory and regulatory T cells. Only in-frame clones appear in the TCRdb table, and some are missing; sequencing was by immunoSEQ multiplex PCR. The profile covers just over 8,500 clones, with over 60% appearing a single time and under 70% taken by the ten largest. The source material was effector memory CD8+ T cells sorted from blood. Subset described: unstimulated CD8+ effector memory T cells. These receptors were obtained from a human donor in good health.

The J gene is TRBJ1-1, the V gene TRBV7-9; D not certain. CDR1 and CDR2 (germline): SEHNR, FQNEAQ (reference sequence). Deletions cut 1 base from V and 4 bases from J, with 7 bases between. The CDR3 covers 13 residues. CDR3 region: CASSLDPGTEAFF. CDR3 bases: TGTGCCAGCAGCTTAGACCCTGGCACTGAAGCTTTCTTT.

This clone was observed a few times. V gene TRBV2 combines with J gene TRBJ2-3, with TRBD2 matching over 9 bases. Trimming removed 1 base from V and 5 bases from J; junction bases left unmatched: 7. The CDR3 runs to 16 residues. Germline V gene sequence: CDR1 SNHLY, CDR2 FYNNEI. CDR3 coding DNA: TGTGCCAGCAGTGAAGGGGCGGGAGGGTCCATAGATACGCAGTATTTT. It yields the protein CASSEGAGGSIDTQYF.

This chain connects TRBV4-1 to TRBJ2-1; weak D call: TRBD2 (5 bases). This CDR3 has 15 residues. Trimming removed 0 bases from V and 3 bases from J, with 9 bases in between. Germline V gene data show CDR1 as MGHRA and CDR2 as YSYEKL. CDR3 sequence (DNA): TGCGCCAGCAGCCAAGATCGGGAAGTCTACAATGAGCAGTTCTTC. Protein sequence: CASSQDREVYNEQFF.

The chain uses TRBV7-6 and TRBJ1-2; no clear D. The V gene's germline CDR1 is SGHVS and CDR2 FNYEAQ. The germline V and J ends were trimmed by 0 bases and 6 bases, with 11 bases remaining between them. CDR3 length equals 14 residues. The CDR3 nucleotides are TGTGCCAGCAGCTTAGCGGCAGGCGCGGATGGCTACACCTTC. It translates to CASSLAAGADGYTF. Drawing the rest from reference TRBV7-6 and TRBJ1-2, the complete variable domain is GAGVSQSPRYKVTKRGQDVALRCDPISGHVSLYWYRQALGQGPEFLTYFNYEAQQDKSGLPNDRFSAERPEGSISTLTIQRTEQRDSAMYRCASSLAAGADGYTFGSGTRLTVV.

This clone came up once. V gene TRBV4-2 combines with J gene TRBJ2-7; tentatively, D is TRBD1 (6 bases). The CDR3 consists of 14 residues. The V gene lost 5 bases and the J gene lost 2 bases, with 13 bases spanning the gap. Germline V gene sequence: CDR1 LGHNA, CDR2 YNFKEQ. CDR3 DNA sequence: TGTGCCAGCAGCTTAGGGGGAGTGACCTACGAGCAGTACTTC. Its translation: CASSLGGVTYEQYF.

This chain connects TRBV5-8 to TRBJ1-1, with TRBD1 as a possible D gene (5 bases). The CDR3 extends over 15 amino acids. Trimming removed 2 bases from V and 0 bases from J, with 11 bases in between. CDR1 is SGHTS, CDR2 YDEGEE, per germline. The CDR3 DNA reads TGTGCCAGCAGCTTCGGACAAAGGCTGAACACTGAAGCTTTCTTT. Encoded protein: CASSFGQRLNTEAFF.

This CDR3 reads CASSQYMGPYEQYF. DNA for the CDR3: TGTGCCAGCAGCCAATATATGGGGCCCTACGAGCAGTACTTC. The V call is TRBV16, the J call TRBJ2-7; D might be TRBD1 (5 bases). Germline V gene data show CDR1 as KGHSY and CDR2 as FQNENV. Trimming removed 1 base at V and 2 bases at J, with 9 bases between. The CDR3 covers 14 residues.

The chain uses TRBV18 and TRBJ1-3, with D possibly matching TRBD1 (5 bases). The germline CDR1 and CDR2 sequences are KGHSH and LQKENI. The V end lost 2 bases, the J end lost 4 bases, and 9 bases lay between the germline ends. The CDR3 sequence is 14 residues long. The CDR3 spells CASSPLDSGNTIYF. CDR3 sequence (DNA): TGTGCCAGCTCACCATTAGACAGCGGAAACACCATATATTTT.